This T cell receptor (beta chain) was identified in a study of cytomegalovirus exposure and HLA in healthy donors. Overall study context: A later analysis reported the same platform for the 100 to 150 validation repertoires and the approximately 670 first-cohort repertoires.

The CDR3 is 14 residues long. Germline V CDR1 and CDR2: SEHNR, FQNEAQ (reference sequence). Between the trimmed V and J ends, which lost 1 base and 9 bases, there was a span of 13 bases. Comment on this clone: The antigen remains undetermined.

Points from the study as a whole: Researchers catalogued about 150 TCR beta chains as cytomegalovirus-associated. Confirmation in vitro established that a few CMV-associated chains were specific for CMV antigens.

Some clones are missing from TCRdb's copy, which holds only in-frame ones; the method was immunoSEQ multiplex PCR. The sample holds around 45,000 clones, around 90% seen once. The sample consisted of PBMCs. The clonotype was recovered from a man between 18 and 29 years old in good health and CMV-seronegative. The rearrangement joins TRBV7-9 to TRBJ2-1; tentative D call: TRBD2 (6 bases). CDR3 loop: CASSLGGETSEQFF. The CDR3 DNA reads TGTGCCAGCAGCTTAGGGGGGGAGACTAGTGAGCAGTTCTTC.